Shown below are 18 T cell receptor beta chains from a single sample sequenced in a study of response to subunit inactivated influenza vaccine. TCRdb processed the RT-PCR reads anew with MiXCR; each CDR3 protein has one entry. The top ten hold 3% to 3.5% of the sample, which has 500,000 or so distinct CDR3 sequences, 16% seen once. The material was CD4+ T cells sorted from PBMCs, obtained about 23 months after vaccination. These receptors were obtained from a man aged 45-69 years who received an inactivated influenza vaccine.

In this sample, this clonotype turned up a few times. V gene TRBV12-3 or TRBV12-4 combines with J gene TRBJ2-7, with 8 nucleotides matching TRBD2. This CDR3 region has 13 residues. Losses at the gene ends were 5 bases for V and 0 bases for J; bases not matched to a gene: 0. The CDR3 sequence is CASSTSGSYEQYF. The CDR3 bases are TGTGCCAGCAGTACTAGCGGCTCCTACGAGCAGTACTTC.

This clonotype came up a few times. The chain uses TRBV3-1 and TRBJ2-2; D is unclear. V was clipped by 1 base and J by 0 bases, with 9 bases between them. CDR3 length: 16 amino acids. The germline V gene encodes CDR1 LGHDT and CDR2 YNNKEL (reference sequence). In DNA form, the CDR3 reads TGTGCCAGCAGCCAAGGGCTTTCCGCGAACACCGGGGAGCTGTTTTTT. Translated, it gives CASSQGLSANTGELFF. The whole variable domain, remainder taken from reference TRBV3-1 and TRBJ2-2, is DTAVSQTPKYLVTQMGNDKSIKCEQNLGHDTMYWYKQDSKKFLKIMFSYNNKELIINETVPNRFSPKSPDKAHLNLHINSLELGDSAVYFCASSQGLSANTGELFFGEGSRLTVL.

A single count supports this clonotype. This chain links TRBV7-8 with TRBJ1-3; 7 bases fit TRBD1. The CDR3 totals 13 residues. V dropped 5 bases and J dropped 10; count of bases not matched to a gene: 8. Germline V gene data show CDR1 as SGHVS and CDR2 as FQNEAQ. The CDR3 protein is CASSGRTGRTIYF. The CDR3 DNA follows: TGTGCCAGCAGCGGAAGGACAGGAAGGACCATATATTTT.

The sample holds a few counts of this clonotype. The genes are TRBV2 and TRBJ2-1; 8 positions agree with TRBD2. This CDR3 is 14 amino acids long. The germline V gene encodes CDR1 SNHLY and CDR2 FYNNEI. V lost 4 bases and J lost 10; bases outside the gene matches: 9. DNA of the CDR3: TGTGCCAGCAGTGCCGGAACGATAGCGGGAGAGCAGTTCTTC. It codes for CASSAGTIAGEQFF.

This clonotype was observed a few times. The gene calls are TRBV12-3 or TRBV12-4 and TRBJ1-2, with TRBD1 as a possible D gene (5 bases). This CDR3 spans 14 amino acids. V was shortened by 4 bases and J by 6 bases, with 15 bases between the two germline ends. As DNA, the CDR3 is TGTGCCAGCAGTTCCTTTCAGGGCCTTAATGGCTACACCTTC. Amino acid sequence: CASSSFQGLNGYTF.

Only a few counts were recorded for this clonotype. V gene TRBV29-1 combines with J gene TRBJ2-3; 7 bases are a match to TRBD1. The germline CDR1 and CDR2 sequences are SQVTM and ANQGSEA. The CDR3 has 13 amino acids. Trimming removed 2 bases from V and 4 bases from J; junction bases left unmatched: 3. CDR3 sequence reads: CSVERGRSDTQYF. In DNA form, the CDR3 reads TGCAGCGTTGAAAGGGGGCGGTCAGATACGCAGTATTTT.

This clonotype came up many times. This chain connects TRBV4-3 to TRBJ2-2, with TRBD1 matching 7 bases. V lost 2 bases and J lost 6; bases outside the gene matches: 9. CDR3 length equals 16 residues. Germline V gives CDR1 LGHNA, CDR2 YSLEER. In DNA, the CDR3 is TGCGCCAGCAGCCAAACACGGACAGGCGGATCCGGGGAGCTGTTTTTT. Residues: CASSQTRTGGSGELFF.

This clonotype was counted between two and nine times. The rearrangement links TRBV15 to TRBJ1-4, with no clear D. V lost 2 bases and J 3 bases, leaving 13 bases between the germline ends. This CDR3 has 16 amino acids. Germline values: CDR1 LNHNV, CDR2 YYDKDF (reference sequence). CDR3 coding DNA: TGTGCCACCAGCAGATTTTCGGGGTCGGCTAATGAAAAACTGTTTTTT. Its protein product is CATSRFSGSANEKLFF.

This chain connects TRBV9 to TRBJ2-6; 7 bases are a match to TRBD1. CDR3 length equals 17 residues. Per germline, CDR1 SGDLS and CDR2 YYNGEE. With V trimmed by 3 bases and J by 2 bases, 8 bases remained unmatched. CDR3 nucleotides: TGTGCCAGCAGCGAGGCCCCGACAGGGACTGGGGCCAACGTCCTGACTTTC. Its translation: CASSEAPTGTGANVLTF.

This clonotype has just a few counts. The chain is built from TRBV20-1 and TRBJ1-2; 9 nucleotides match TRBD1. Looked up from germline, CDR1 is DFQATT and CDR2 is SNEGSKA (reference sequence). The CDR3 runs 14 residues. In nucleotides, the CDR3 is TGCAGGCCCGACGGGGACAGGGATGCGGATGGCTACACCTTC. This sequence encodes CRPDGDRDADGYTF.

This chain uses TRBV20-1 with TRBJ2-1; no clear D. This CDR3 has 12 amino acids. Deletions cut 3 bases from V and 9 bases from J, with 12 bases between. The germline V gene encodes CDR1 DFQATT and CDR2 SNEGSKA (reference sequence). For the CDR3, the DNA is TGCAGTGCTAGCCCAGGTCGGAGTGAGCAGTTCTTC. It specifies CSASPGRSEQFF.

This clonotype was counted between two and nine times. This chain uses TRBV10-3 with TRBJ2-2, with unresolved D. The CDR3 is 15 amino acids. Trimming shortened V by 3 bases and J by 3 bases, and 11 bases separated the two germline ends. The germline gives CDR1 ENHRY, CDR2 SYGVKD. Here the CDR3 reads CAISEGLGDTGELFF. The CDR3 DNA sequence: TGTGCCATCAGTGAAGGTCTAGGAGACACCGGGGAGCTGTTTTTT.

This rearrangement joins TRBV12-3 or TRBV12-4 to TRBJ2-7; no clear D. The CDR3 consists of 14 residues. Deletions cut 3 bases from V and 0 bases from J, with 9 bases between. For the CDR3, the DNA is TGTGCCAGCAGTTTCTTACTCAGCTCCTACGAGCAGTACTTC. It encodes CASSFLLSSYEQYF.

This sequence joins TRBV18 and TRBJ2-4; TRBD2 might be the D (6 bases). Germline assignment: CDR1 KGHSH and CDR2 LQKENI. Trimming took off 3 bases at V and 1 base at J, with 13 bases between the two ends. CDR3 length equals 16 residues. The CDR3 nucleotides are TGTGCCAGCTCACCGCCATCCGGGGGTGCCAAAAACATTCAGTACTTC. Translated, it gives CASSPPSGGAKNIQYF.

The rearrangement joins TRBV4-1 to TRBJ2-1; D may be TRBD2 (6 bases). V lost 1 base and J 7 bases, leaving 17 bases between the germline ends. This CDR3 is 16 amino acids long. Germline CDR1 reads MGHRA; CDR2 reads YSYEKL. The CDR3 DNA reads TGCGCCAGCAGCCAAGCCTTAGCGGCGGGAATGAATGAGCAGTTCTTC. It encodes CASSQALAAGMNEQFF.

There are a few counts of this clonotype. This sequence joins TRBV7-3 and TRBJ2-2; 8 bases line up with TRBD1. Germline V gene sequence: CDR1 SGHTA, CDR2 FQGTGA. V trimming: 4 bases; J trimming: 6 bases; junction bases outside the gene matches: 4. The CDR3 sequence is 14 residues long. In DNA, the CDR3 is TGTGCCAGCAGCTGGGCAGGGGGCCCCGGGGAGCTGTTTTTT. This gives the protein CASSWAGGPGELFF.

This clonotype was counted between two and nine times. This chain uses TRBV5-4 with TRBJ2-5; D assignment may be TRBD1 or TRBD2 (5 bases each). The CDR3 has 13 amino acids. Trimming shortened V by 4 bases and J by 3 bases, and 10 bases separated the two germline ends. Germline lookup yields CDR1 SGHNT and CDR2 YYREEE (reference sequence). CDR3 DNA sequence: TGTGCCAGCAGCCGGGACGTAAAAGAGACCCAGTACTTC. It codes for CASSRDVKETQYF.

V is TRBV28 and J is TRBJ2-5; 7 bases line up with TRBD1. Trimming removed 6 bases from V and 0 bases from J; junction bases left unmatched: 7. Germline values: CDR1 MDHEN, CDR2 SYDVKM. This CDR3 spans 15 amino acids. The CDR3 loop reads CASRQQGSYQETQYF. The CDR3 bases are TGTGCCAGCAGGCAACAGGGGTCGTACCAAGAGACCCAGTACTTC.